This T cell receptor beta chain appears in the sequencing data of a study of cytomegalovirus exposure and HLA in healthy donors. General study findings and limits: Most TCR sequences were uncommon, yet certain public TCRs appeared in many donors.

Assay used: immunoSEQ multiplex PCR; TCRdb lists only in-frame clones, some missing. The sample lists some 240,000 clones, approximately 86% occurring once. In the case of this clone: Antigen: not known.

V lost 9 bases and J lost 6; bases outside the gene matches: 7. The length of the CDR3 is 13 residues. The germline V gene encodes CDR1 SGHNT and CDR2 YYREEE (reference sequence). This clonotype originated in a woman in her 30s in good health and CMV-seropositive. The chain couples TRBV5-4 to TRBJ2-1; 9 bases line up with TRBD2. The specimen sequenced was PBMCs. The CDR3 sequence: CAIPGTSPNEQFF. The CDR3 nucleotides read TGTGCCATACCAGGGACTAGCCCCAATGAGCAGTTCTTC. The variable domain in full, completed from reference TRBV5-4 and TRBJ2-1, reads ETGVTQSPTHLIKTRGQQVTLRCSSQSGHNTVSWYQQALGQGPQFIFQYYREEENGRGNFPPRFSGLQFPNYSSELNVNALELDDSALYLCAIPGTSPNEQFFGPGTRLTVL.